The sequence of this T cell receptor (beta chain) was determined in a study of blood T cell repertoires in COVID-19. Study context: There were acute and convalescent COVID-19 samples, and they came from the United States, Italy and Spain. The cDNA or gDNA used as material had been derived from T cells, B-cell-depleted T cells, or PBMCs.

In the original workflow: Reference gene primer amplification gave estimated nucleated cell counts. The table came from immunoSEQ multiplex PCR; TCRdb's copy has only in-frame clones and leaves some out. V, J and clone size are those of that table, while D and trimming were read from the DNA. Of roughly 150,000 clones detected, 83% appear once; the ten largest clones hold less than 20%. The V gene's germline CDR1 is MDHEN and CDR2 SYDVKM. The J segment lost 4 bases and the V segment lost 7 bases, leaving 10 bases of the junction unmatched. CDR3 size: 15 residues. This sequence joins TRBV28 and TRBJ1-2, with 9 nucleotides matching TRBD1. The source of this sequence is an older woman who had recovered from COVID-19. The sequenced sample was peripheral blood. CDR3 region: CASNPGQGRVYGYTF. The CDR3 nucleotides are TGTGCCAGCAACCCTGGACAGGGGCGGGTCTATGGCTACACCTTC.